The 21 T cell receptor beta chains given below trace back to one sample, sequenced in a study of blood T cell repertoires in COVID-19. Data came from immunoSEQ multiplex PCR; TCRdb stores just in-frame clones and leaves some out. The sample lists some 140,000 clones, about 90% occurring once. The specimen was peripheral blood. These receptors all come from a man aged 50 or older with active COVID-19.

This rearrangement joins TRBV7-2 to TRBJ1-5; D ambiguous. V dropped 1 base and J dropped 4 bases, with 5 bases sitting between them. Germline CDR1 is SGHTA and CDR2 is FQGNSA. The CDR3 consists of 13 residues. The CDR3, as DNA: TGTGCCAGCAGCTTAGACAGTAATCAGCCCCAGCATTTT. Encoded protein: CASSLDSNQPQHF.

The chain combines TRBV30 with TRBJ1-1; TRBD1 might be the D (5 bases). The CDR3 extends over 14 amino acids. Germline CDR1 reads GTSNPN; CDR2 reads SVGIG (reference sequence). Trimming took off 4 bases at V and 5 bases at J, with 17 bases between the two ends. DNA of the CDR3: TGTGCCTGGAAGGTGGGGGGAGGATGGACTGAAGCTTTCTTT. Translating gives CAWKVGGGWTEAFF. Full variable domain (remainder filled in from reference TRBV30 and TRBJ1-1): SQTIHQWPATLVQPVGSPLSLECTVEGTSNPNLYWYRQAAGRGLQLLFYSVGIGQISSEVPQNLSASRPQDRQFILSSKKLLLSDSGFYLCAWKVGGGWTEAFFGQGTRLTVV.

The rearrangement links TRBV11-1 to TRBJ2-5; 9 bases agree with TRBD1. V lost 4 bases to trimming and J lost 4 bases; unmatched junction nucleotides: 4. The CDR3 has 14 residues. Germline V CDR1 and CDR2: SGHAT, FQDESV (reference sequence). The CDR3 loop reads CASSSYRGLETQYF. CDR3 bases: TGTGCCAGCAGCTCGTACAGGGGGCTAGAGACCCAGTACTTC.

J is TRBJ1-3 and V is TRBV5-1; 9 bases align to TRBD1. The germline gives CDR1 SGHRS, CDR2 YFSETQ. The CDR3 has 18 residues. V trimming: 4 bases; J trimming: 2 bases; junction bases outside the gene matches: 13. The CDR3 region is CASSPRTGALGAGNTIYF. For the CDR3, the DNA is TGCGCCAGCAGCCCCCGGACAGGGGCGTTGGGAGCTGGAAACACCATATATTTT.

The chain has TRBV14 and TRBJ1-1, with a tentative D call TRBD1 (5 bases). Germline V CDR1 and CDR2: SGHDN, FVKESK. The CDR3 totals 14 residues. Trimming took 3 bases from V and 6 from J, leaving 14 bases between them. The CDR3, as DNA: TGTGCCAGCAGCCAGCCGGCGGACATCGCTGAAGCTTTCTTT. Its translation: CASSQPADIAEAFF.

V usage is TRBV24-1 and J usage is TRBJ2-7; possible D gene TRBD1, 5 bases. Trimming pared 8 bases from V and 0 bases from J, leaving 16 bases between. CDR1 and CDR2 (germline): KGHDR, SFDVKD. CDR3 length: 15 amino acids. The CDR3 loop is CATKGQSLSSYEQYF. CDR3 DNA: TGTGCCACCAAGGGGCAGAGTCTAAGCTCCTACGAGCAGTACTTC.

The chain couples TRBV11-2 to TRBJ2-7; 7 bases line up with TRBD2. Germline V gene sequence: CDR1 SGHAT, CDR2 FQNNGV. V lost 5 bases to trimming and J lost 8 bases; unmatched junction nucleotides: 9. CDR3 length equals 13 residues. CDR3 loop: CASSPPGGRKQYF. DNA of the CDR3: TGTGCCAGCAGCCCCCCCGGGGGGAGGAAGCAGTACTTC.

The V gene is TRBV20-1, the J gene TRBJ1-2, with D hard to call. The V end lost 4 bases, the J end lost 7 bases, and 10 bases lay between the germline ends. Germline V CDR1 and CDR2: DFQATT, SNEGSKA (reference sequence). This CDR3 has 11 residues. CDR3 sequence reads: CSANDGSGYTF. The CDR3 DNA follows: TGCAGTGCTAATGACGGGTCTGGCTACACCTTC.

The rearrangement links TRBV4-2 to TRBJ1-6; D remains ambiguous. Per germline, CDR1 LGHNA and CDR2 YNFKEQ. The V end was cut by 0 bases, the J end by 0 bases, with 12 bases between. This CDR3 is built from 18 residues. The CDR3, as DNA: TGTGCCAGCAGCCAAGATGAGGTGGGGAGCTCCTATAATTCACCCCTCCACTTT. It yields the protein CASSQDEVGSSYNSPLHF.

The rearrangement links TRBV12-3 or TRBV12-4 to TRBJ2-7; 9 bases match TRBD2. V was clipped by 11 bases and J by 6 bases; unmatched bases: 11. The CDR3 sequence is 13 residues long. The CDR3 protein is CASSGTSFSEQYF. CDR3 nucleotide sequence: TGTGCCTCCTCCGGGACTAGCTTTTCCGAGCAGTACTTC.

The J gene is TRBJ1-2, the V gene TRBV11-1; unclear D gene. The CDR3 extends over 13 amino acids. V was cut by 4 bases and J by 6 bases, with 12 bases left in between. In germline, CDR1 is SGHAT, CDR2 FQDESV (reference sequence). The chain's CDR3 is CASSSLYRDGYTF. For the CDR3, the DNA is TGTGCCAGCAGCTCATTATATCGGGATGGCTACACCTTC.

The V gene is TRBV5-4, the J gene TRBJ2-7; possible D gene TRBD2, 5 bases. Germline values: CDR1 SGHNT, CDR2 YYREEE (reference sequence). Trimming cost V 4 bases and J 0 bases, with 17 bases left between them. This CDR3 comprises 16 residues. CDR3 region: CASSDYKRQGSYEQYF. In DNA form, the CDR3 reads TGTGCCAGCAGCGACTACAAGCGTCAAGGCTCCTACGAGCAGTACTTC.

The chain combines TRBV7-8 with TRBJ2-1; TRBD2 agrees at 10 bases. The germline V gene has CDR1 SGHVS and CDR2 FQNEAQ. The CDR3 consists of 16 residues. The V segment lost 5 bases and the J segment 8 bases; nucleotides outside the gene matches: 12. The CDR3 protein is CASSALSPSGGDEQFF. In DNA, the CDR3 is TGTGCCAGCAGCGCCCTCAGTCCTAGCGGGGGAGATGAGCAGTTCTTC.

The rearrangement uses TRBV10-3 and TRBJ2-7; TRBD1 aligns across 11 bases. The germline V gene has CDR1 ENHRY and CDR2 SYGVKD. The length of the CDR3 is 14 residues. The trim removed 7 bases at V and 4 bases at J, leaving 6 bases unmatched. CDR3 sequence: CAITPGQGVYEQYF. The CDR3 DNA reads as TGTGCCATCACCCCGGGACAGGGGGTTTACGAGCAGTACTTC.

The rearrangement links TRBV4-2 to TRBJ2-3; D possibly corresponds to TRBD1 (5 bases). Germline CDR1 is LGHNA and CDR2 is YNFKEQ. V lost 1 base and J 5 bases, leaving 7 bases between the germline ends. CDR3 length: 13 amino acids. The CDR3 spells CASSQGDRDTQYF. CDR3 nucleotides: TGTGCCAGCAGCCAAGGCGACAGAGATACGCAGTATTTT.

The chain employs TRBV30 and TRBJ1-3, with D unresolved. This CDR3 comprises 14 residues. V lost 0 bases, J lost 0 bases, and 6 bases lay in between. Germline V gene sequence: CDR1 GTSNPN, CDR2 SVGIG (reference sequence). In DNA, the CDR3 is TGTGCCTGGAGTGTAGGGAGCTCTGGAAACACCATATATTTT. Translating gives CAWSVGSSGNTIYF.

This clone has just one count. The rearrangement uses TRBV20-1 and TRBJ1-1; D not certain. From germline, CDR1 is DFQATT and CDR2 SNEGSKA (reference sequence). The germline V and J ends were trimmed by 3 bases and 0 bases, with 8 bases remaining between them. CDR3 size: 13 residues. The CDR3 sequence is CSASTALNTEAFF. The CDR3 nucleotides are TGCAGTGCTAGTACAGCCCTGAACACTGAAGCTTTCTTT.

This clone appeared a single time. V is TRBV2 and J is TRBJ1-2; D is uncertain. The CDR3 length is 12 residues. Between the trimmed V and J ends, which lost 6 bases and 8 bases, there was a span of 13 bases. The germline V gene has CDR1 SNHLY and CDR2 FYNNEI. The CDR3 protein is CASREGPPGYTF. DNA of the CDR3: TGTGCCAGCAGGGAGGGCCCTCCGGGCTACACCTTC.

V gene TRBV3-1 (or the pseudogene TRBV3-2) combines with J gene TRBJ1-4, with TRBD1 matching over 7 bases. Germline CDR1 LGHDT, CDR2 YNNKEL (reference sequence). Germline trimming cut 4 bases from V and 3 bases from J; bases unmatched to any gene: 5. CDR3 length: 15 amino acids. The CDR3 sequence is CASSPTGVSNEKLFF. The CDR3 DNA sequence: TGTGCCAGCAGCCCAACAGGGGTATCTAATGAAAAACTGTTTTTT.

The chain combines TRBV9 with TRBJ1-1, with TRBD1 matching 7 bases. V lost 0 bases, J lost 1 base, and 6 bases stayed unmatched. Per the germline V gene, CDR1 is SGDLS and CDR2 is YYNGEE. The CDR3 covers 16 residues. CDR3 sequence: CASSVAGDRQNTEAFF. The CDR3 bases are TGTGCCAGCAGCGTAGCCGGGGACAGACAGAACACTGAAGCTTTCTTT.

J is TRBJ2-5 and V is TRBV7-2, with 12 bases aligning to TRBD2. CDR3 length equals 16 residues. V gave up 5 bases and J gave up 5 bases; unmatched junction bases: 9. Germline values: CDR1 SGHTA, CDR2 FQGNSA. The CDR3 nucleotides are TGTGCCAGCAGCCCACTAGCGGGGGGCCTCCAGGAGACCCAGTACTTC. This codes for CASSPLAGGLQETQYF.